Each of the 17 T cell receptor beta chains below was sequenced from the same sample in a study of cytomegalovirus exposure and HLA in healthy donors. In the PCR, 60 Vbeta and 13 Jbeta primers were used. Produced via immunoSEQ multiplex PCR; TCRdb's table is partial and in-frame only. Of 180,000 or so clones in the sample, 75% were seen once. The specimen sequenced was PBMCs. The receptors were gathered from a woman aged 40 to 50 in good health and CMV-seropositive.

The V gene is TRBV7-2, the J gene TRBJ2-5; TRBD2 is a possible D gene (5 bases). Germline values: CDR1 SGHTA, CDR2 FQGNSA. V lost 6 bases and J lost 2, with 16 bases in between. CDR3 length equals 15 residues. CDR3 sequence (DNA): TGTGCCAGCAGGCGAGGGCACTTAAATCAAGAGACCCAGTACTTC. Its translation is CASRRGHLNQETQYF.

The chain combines TRBV21-1 with TRBJ2-7; TRBD1, as called in the table, went unchecked against the DNA. TRBV21-1 is noted as a pseudogene. CDR3 size: 15 residues. The CDR3 bases are TGTGCCAGCAGCTACCTAGTGACAGCTCCCTACGAGCAGTACTTC. Protein product: CASSYLVTAPYEQYF.

The CDR3 bases are TGTGCCAGCAGAATGACAGGGAGAGGCACTGAAGCTTTCTTT. This encodes CASRMTGRGTEAFF. The rearrangement joins TRBV27 to TRBJ1-1; 7 nucleotides align to TRBD1. Germline trimming cut 6 bases from V and 4 bases from J; bases unmatched to any gene: 8. This CDR3 contains 14 residues. Germline values: CDR1 MNHEY, CDR2 SMNVEV (reference sequence).

This chain joins TRBV19 and TRBJ2-1; no clear D gene. The V end lost 10 bases, the J end lost 5 bases, and 12 bases lay between the germline ends. The CDR3 length is 12 residues. The germline V gene has CDR1 LNHDA and CDR2 SQIVND (reference sequence). The CDR3 is CAIRARNNEQFF. The CDR3 nucleotides read TGTGCCATTCGCGCTAGAAACAATGAGCAGTTCTTC.

The chain combines TRBV6-6 with TRBJ2-7; 8 nucleotides align to TRBD2. CDR3 length: 15 amino acids. Losses at the gene ends were 4 bases for V and 2 bases for J; bases not matched to a gene: 7. Germline V lookup: CDR1 MNHNY, CDR2 SVGAGI (reference sequence). Written as DNA, the CDR3 is TGTGCCAGCAGTTTGGGTGCCGGGAGGGCCTACGAGCAGTACTTC. Amino acids: CASSLGAGRAYEQYF.

The gene calls are TRBV6-1 and TRBJ1-2, with a weak D call TRBD1 (5 bases). The CDR3 contains 15 residues. V was shortened by 3 bases and J by 7 bases, with 18 bases between the two germline ends. Germline V gives CDR1 MNHNS, CDR2 SASEGT. CDR3 sequence: CASSEVPAGGGGYTF. For the CDR3, the DNA is TGTGCCAGCAGTGAGGTCCCGGCGGGGGGAGGTGGCTACACCTTC.

CDR3 DNA: TGTGCCTCCACCCTAGGGGGGACAGGGGAAGCGGATACGCAGTATTTT. Translated: CASTLGGTGEADTQYF. V is TRBV28 and J is TRBJ2-3; 10 bases align to TRBD1. With V trimmed by 11 bases and J by 6 bases, 17 bases remained unmatched. CDR1 is MDHEN, CDR2 SYDVKM, per germline. This CDR3 has 16 amino acids.

The rearrangement links TRBV16 to TRBJ2-7, with 8 bases aligning to TRBD1. The CDR3 consists of 13 residues. Germline V CDR1 and CDR2: KGHSY, FQNENV. With V trimmed by 4 bases and J by 8 bases, 7 bases remained unmatched. This chain's CDR3 is CASSPTDRDKQYF. CDR3 bases: TGTGCCAGCAGCCCAACGGACAGGGACAAGCAGTACTTC.

The V call is TRBV28, the J call TRBJ2-3; weak D call: TRBD1 (6 bases). The CDR3 sequence is 15 residues long. Trimming removed 5 bases from V and 1 base from J, with 13 bases in between. The germline CDR1 and CDR2 sequences are MDHEN and SYDVKM. The CDR3 DNA sequence: TGTGCCAGCAGTCCCCCCGAGGGGGGCACAGATACGCAGTATTTT. Its protein is CASSPPEGGTDTQYF.

The chain links TRBV7-9 to TRBJ2-7; the match to TRBD2 covers 7 bases. V lost 3 bases to trimming and J lost 6 bases; unmatched junction nucleotides: 5. Germline assignment: CDR1 SEHNR and CDR2 FQNEAQ (reference sequence). The CDR3 spans 13 residues. In DNA, the CDR3 is TGTGCCAGCAGCTTTACTAGGGAGGGCGAGCAGTACTTC. Protein sequence: CASSFTREGEQYF.

The chain couples TRBV29-1 to TRBJ2-3, with 15 bases that match TRBD2. V dropped 7 bases and J dropped 6; count of bases not matched to a gene: 2. The CDR3 is 13 amino acids. The germline V gene has CDR1 SQVTM and CDR2 ANQGSEA. The CDR3 spells CSGGLAGGDTQYF. CDR3 nucleotides: TGCAGCGGAGGACTAGCGGGGGGGGATACGCAGTATTTT.

This chain connects TRBV4-3 to TRBJ2-7, with a tentative D call TRBD1 (6 bases). CDR1 and CDR2 (germline): LGHNA, YSLEER. Trimming took off 0 bases at V and 8 bases at J, with 14 bases between the two ends. The CDR3 has 14 residues. CDR3 sequence reads: CASSQDRRQVKQYF. DNA of the CDR3: TGCGCCAGCAGCCAAGATCGGCGACAGGTAAAGCAGTACTTC.

The chain recombines TRBV2 with TRBJ2-7, with D tentatively TRBD1 (6 bases). CDR3 length: 14 amino acids. V was shortened by 6 bases and J by 1 base, with 13 bases between the two germline ends. CDR1 is SNHLY, CDR2 FYNNEI, per germline. DNA for the CDR3: TGTGCCAGCAGGGGGAAGGACAGTTCCTACGAGCAGTACTTC. Its protein is CASRGKDSSYEQYF.

The V gene is TRBV10-3, the J gene TRBJ2-3; D unclear. The CDR3 spans 14 residues. Germline V CDR1 and CDR2: ENHRY, SYGVKD. The V end was cut by 2 bases, the J end by 0 bases, with 6 bases between. CDR3 region: CAISEPRSTDTQYF. The CDR3 DNA is TGTGCCATCAGTGAGCCGCGGAGCACAGATACGCAGTATTTT.

This rearrangement joins TRBV5-8 to TRBJ1-5; TRBD1 might be the D (6 bases). The CDR3 totals 16 residues. The V gene lost 1 base and the J gene lost 2 bases, with 13 bases spanning the gap. The V gene's germline CDR1 is SGHTS and CDR2 YDEGEE. CDR3 nucleotides: TGTGCCAGCAGCTTGTACCGGGGGGCTGGCAATCAGCCCCAGCATTTT. Its protein is CASSLYRGAGNQPQHF.

The chain's CDR3 is CASSEARLAGATGELFF. The CDR3 nucleotides read TGTGCCAGCAGTGAAGCTAGACTAGCGGGAGCCACCGGGGAGCTGTTTTTT. This chain links TRBV2 with TRBJ2-2, with 12 bases lining up with TRBD2. V gave up 0 bases and J gave up 4 bases; unmatched junction bases: 3. CDR1 and CDR2 from the germline V gene are SNHLY and FYNNEI. The CDR3 sequence is 17 residues long. Together with reference TRBV2 and TRBJ2-2, the CDR3 gives the full variable domain: EPEVTQTPSHQVTQMGQEVILRCVPISNHLYFYWYRQILGQKVEFLVSFYNNEISEKSEIFDDQFSVERPDGSNFTLKIRSTKLEDSAMYFCASSEARLAGATGELFFGEGSRLTVL.

The chain joins TRBV5-1 to TRBJ2-1; D is perhaps TRBD2 (6 bases). The CDR3 sequence is 19 residues long. V lost 7 bases to trimming and J lost 5 bases, with 31 bases between them. Germline values: CDR1 SGHRS, CDR2 YFSETQ. CDR3 sequence reads: CASARLGLATGSGDNEQFF. In DNA form, the CDR3 reads TGCGCCAGCGCCCGCCTAGGTCTAGCGACCGGGAGTGGTGACAATGAGCAGTTCTTC.